This TCR beta chain comes out of a study of cytomegalovirus exposure and HLA in healthy donors (TCRdb year 2017). Regarding the research as a whole: The roughly 650 repertoires of the first cohort and the roughly 120 validation repertoires were produced on the same platform, according to a later analysis. Along with the approximately 600-subject first cohort, a separate validation cohort of roughly 110 different subjects was used. The study aimed to test whether signatures of past pathogen exposure could be identified by cataloging public T cell receptors. High-throughput TCR immunosequencing, statistical association of individual TCRs with disease status, and machine learning were combined to predict cytomegalovirus infection status.

The library came from the immunoSEQ multiplex PCR assay. The original pipeline was this. To diagnose cytomegalovirus status from the catalog of TCR beta chain sequences, a statistical classification framework was built. The table comes from immuneACCESS by way of TCRdb, which keeps in-frame sequences with V and J called. Part of the clones is missing from these tables; in studies checked, under half for an unresolved V gene and the rest for unknown reasons. The V and J calls and clone size come from that table; D and trimming were worked out from the DNA. For this sample there are about 220,000 clones; roughly 84% appear just once. The top ten constitute roughly 13% of the sample. Study-level results and caveats: In a later analysis, TCRs clustered in the first cohort were found to also tend to co-occur in the 130 or so validation repertoires, with around 94% of cluster scores above 0. Most TCR sequences were observed very rarely across donors, whereas some public TCRs were present in many individuals. The classifier was reported to diagnose cytomegalovirus status with high specificity and sensitivity in both the original cohort and the validation cohort. A few of the identified cytomegalovirus-associated TCR beta chains were confirmed in vitro to be specific for cytomegalovirus antigens. The study gave a list of 150 to 200 TCR beta chains associated with cytomegalovirus. The validation cohort had no HLA typing available for a later analysis, so co-occurrence within that cohort was assessed over all 120 or so repertoires. According to the authors, the approach could potentially be generalized to other disease states and immunological phenotypes.

This clone was seen many times. It has no known antigen specificity. It has no much larger one-base neighbor in the sample; base qualities were not kept. The V and J ends are trimmed by 1 base and 7 bases, leaving 4 bases between them. The CDR3 has 11 amino acids, counting the end cysteine and phenylalanine. The entry retains the CDR3 DNA only, 33 bases that are in frame from base 1. In the germline V gene, CDR1 corresponds to SGHAT and CDR2 to FQNNGV. The donors were included in the validation cohort of 100 to 150 subjects, a group kept apart from the roughly 700-subject first cohort. Sequenced sample: PBMCs. This TCR was recovered from a woman aged 30 to 39 in good health and CMV-seropositive. Recombination linked TRBV11-2 to TRBJ2-5; a confident D gene designation cannot be given. Here the CDR3 is given as CASSLGGTQYF. The sequenced DNA is TGTGCCAGCAGCTTAGGTGGGACCCAGTACTTC.